This T cell receptor beta chain was captured by sequencing in a study of blood T cell repertoires in COVID-19. As for the study in general: Sites in the United States, Italy and Spain provided acute and convalescent COVID-19 samples.

The V end was cut by 4 bases, the J end by 8 bases, with 15 bases between. The CDR3 is 14 amino acids. CDR1 is SGHVS, CDR2 FQNEAQ, per germline. This clone was seen a handful of times. TCRdb keeps only in-frame clones here, not all; method: immunoSEQ multiplex PCR. In the table there are 300,000 to 350,000 clones, approximately 86% of which are singletons. The gene calls are TRBV7-8 and TRBJ2-1; weak D call: TRBD2 (5 bases). The clonotype originates from a man aged 25-40 years with COVID-19, enrolled during active disease. The specimen was peripheral blood. CDR3 in DNA: TGTGCCAGCAGCTCAAGGAGAGGGTGGGATGAGCAGTTCTTC. Its protein is CASSSRRGWDEQFF.